The 9 T cell receptor beta chains below were found in one sample sequenced in a study of blood T cell repertoires in COVID-19. The assay was immunoSEQ multiplex PCR, and TCRdb's table has in-frame clones only and misses some. This sample carries approximately 100,000 clones, 85% to 95% of them seen once, and the ten largest clones take 5% to 6%. The sequenced sample was peripheral blood. Source of these receptors: a man aged 45 to 65 with active COVID-19.

The chain combines TRBV19 with TRBJ2-1; D possibly corresponds to TRBD2 (5 bases). Trimming took 6 bases from V and 0 from J, leaving 21 bases between them. The CDR3 consists of 18 residues. Germline CDR1 LNHDA, CDR2 SQIVND (reference sequence). CDR3 sequence reads: CASRRTSQMKSSYNEQFF. Here the CDR3 DNA reads TGTGCCAGTAGAAGAACTAGTCAGATGAAAAGCTCCTACAATGAGCAGTTCTTC.

The chain employs TRBV30 and TRBJ2-1; the match to TRBD1 covers 10 bases. With V trimmed by 1 base and J by 5 bases, 5 bases remained unmatched. The germline V gene encodes CDR1 GTSNPN and CDR2 SVGIG (reference sequence). The CDR3 contains 15 residues. This CDR3 is CAWSDRDRGNNEQFF. The CDR3, as DNA: TGTGCCTGGAGTGACCGGGACAGGGGTAACAATGAGCAGTTCTTC.

The V gene is TRBV18, the J gene TRBJ2-7; 8 bases align to TRBD2. Germline CDR1 and CDR2: KGHSH and LQKENI. The V and J ends lost 4 bases and 7 bases, in that order; junction bases with no gene match: 9. The length of the CDR3 is 14 residues. The CDR3 nucleotides are TGTGCCAGCTCACTTGGGACTAGATATCGGGAGCAGTACTTC. Its protein product is CASSLGTRYREQYF.

The rearrangement links TRBV7-9 to TRBJ1-1; D might be TRBD1 (5 bases). V lost 5 bases to trimming and J lost 4 bases, with 20 bases between them. CDR1 is SEHNR and CDR2 is FQNEAQ in the germline V gene (reference sequence). This CDR3 has 16 amino acids. This chain's CDR3 is CASSPVIGGVSTEAFF. CDR3 bases: TGTGCCAGCAGCCCCGTTATTGGGGGGGTATCCACTGAAGCTTTCTTT.

This clone came up once. J is TRBJ1-5 and V is TRBV19; maybe TRBD1 (6 bases). Germline V lookup: CDR1 LNHDA, CDR2 SQIVND (reference sequence). V lost 1 base to trimming and J lost 2 bases, with 12 bases between them. This CDR3 region has 16 residues. The CDR3 sequence: CASSIAPGARNQPQHF. The CDR3 region has the DNA TGTGCCAGTAGTATAGCCCCAGGGGCGCGCAATCAGCCCCAGCATTTT.

V and J are TRBV28 and TRBJ2-7; 8 positions agree with TRBD1. Germline CDR1 MDHEN, CDR2 SYDVKM. V shed 10 bases and J 4 bases; nucleotides not matched to a gene: 3. The CDR3 is 11 residues long. DNA of the CDR3: TGTGCCATTAGACAGGGGTACGAGCAGTACTTC. This encodes CAIRQGYEQYF.

The chain is built from TRBV6-2 or TRBV6-3 and TRBJ2-1; D possibly corresponds to TRBD2 (6 bases). Looked up from germline, CDR1 is MNHEY and CDR2 is SVGEGT. The CDR3 covers 14 residues. Deletions cut 5 bases from V and 7 bases from J, with 15 bases between. Here the CDR3 DNA reads TGTGCCAGCAGTGACGGGACTCGGGGAAATGAGCAGTTCTTC. It translates to CASSDGTRGNEQFF.

This clone was seen a single time. The chain uses TRBV5-1 and TRBJ2-7; D might be TRBD2 (6 bases). The germline V and J ends were trimmed by 4 bases and 3 bases, with 14 bases remaining between them. There are 14 residues in the CDR3. From germline, CDR1 is SGHRS and CDR2 YFSETQ. The CDR3 region is CASSPGRGDYEQYF. CDR3 bases: TGCGCCAGCAGCCCCGGGAGAGGGGACTACGAGCAGTACTTC.

The chain couples TRBV6-1 to TRBJ2-7; tentatively, D is TRBD1 (6 bases). CDR1 is MNHNS and CDR2 is SASEGT in the germline V gene. The CDR3 is 13 amino acids. V was trimmed by 0 bases and J by 6 bases, leaving 9 bases between them. In DNA form, the CDR3 reads TGTGCCAGCAGTGAAGCGAGGGGGACCGAGCAGTACTTC. Protein: CASSEARGTEQYF.